Listed below are T cell receptor beta chains from one sample, sequenced in a study of blood T cells in healthy people across ages. TCRdb processed the 5' RACE reads anew with MiXCR; each CDR3 protein has one entry. The data show approximately 1.5 million distinct CDR3 sequences, approximately 43% seen once. Specimen: blood. The receptors derive from a woman younger than 35 in good health. The CDR3 runs from the conserved cysteine through the conserved F or W. A D gene is named only where the DNA matches it firmly. Size values are once, few and many counts, or a class for expanded clones, and some rows have none.

size	length	D	V	J	CDR3	DNA
-	15	-	TRBV6-2/TRBV6-3	TRBJ1-5	CASSQGLWVNQPQHF	TGTGCCAGCAGCCAGGGTCTATGGGTAAATCAGCCCCAGCATTTT
-	15	TRBD1	TRBV11-2	TRBJ2-2	CASSFYRGIAGELFF	TGTGCCAGCAGCTTTTACAGGGGAATCGCCGGGGAGCTGTTTTTT
-	16	-	TRBV28	TRBJ2-7	CASSLFGRLRYNEQYF	TGTGCCAGCAGTTTATTTGGGCGATTAAGGTACAATGAGCAGTACTTC
-	16	-	TRBV29-1	TRBJ2-4	CGVEIQRPTGKNIQYF	TGCGGCGTTGAAATCCAACGGCCGACAGGCAAAAACATTCAGTACTTC
-	15	-	TRBV9	TRBJ1-1	CASSVEAGIFSEAFF	TGTGCCAGCAGCGTAGAGGCAGGGATTTTTTCTGAAGCTTTCTTT
few	17	-	TRBV3-1	TRBJ2-1	CASSQPGLGRSYNEQFF	TGTGCCAGCAGCCAGCCTGGCCTCGGCCGCTCCTACAATGAGCAGTTCTTC
-	13	-	TRBV12-3/TRBV12-4	TRBJ1-5	CASSSLVNQPQHF	TGTGCCAGCTCCTCCCTGGTCAATCAGCCCCAGCATTTT
-	15	-	TRBV5-1	TRBJ1-2	CASSWVPGANYGYTF	TGCGCCAGCAGCTGGGTTCCGGGGGCTAACTATGGCTACACCTTC
-	14	TRBD1	TRBV28	TRBJ2-7	CASSSQGALGEQYF	TGTGCCAGCAGTTCACAGGGGGCGTTGGGCGAGCAGTACTTC
-	14	-	TRBV5-1	TRBJ1-2	CASSLGQDMYGYTF	TGCGCCAGCAGCTTGGGTCAGGACATGTATGGCTACACCTTC
-	14	-	TRBV20-1	TRBJ2-1	CSARPRSTYNEQFF	TGCAGTGCCCGACCAAGATCGACCTACAATGAGCAGTTCTTC
-	17	TRBD1	TRBV24-1	TRBJ1-4	CATSDRRGQGGGEKLFF	TGTGCCACCAGTGATCGCAGAGGACAGGGCGGAGGAGAAAAACTGTTTTTT
-	13	TRBD1	TRBV10-3	TRBJ1-5	CAIGDRGLQPQHF	TGTGCCATCGGGGACAGGGGGCTTCAGCCCCAGCATTTT
few	17	-	TRBV4-3	TRBJ2-1	CASSQDPWRGPYNEQFF	TGCGCCAGCAGCCAAGATCCTTGGCGGGGACCCTACAATGAGCAGTTCTTC